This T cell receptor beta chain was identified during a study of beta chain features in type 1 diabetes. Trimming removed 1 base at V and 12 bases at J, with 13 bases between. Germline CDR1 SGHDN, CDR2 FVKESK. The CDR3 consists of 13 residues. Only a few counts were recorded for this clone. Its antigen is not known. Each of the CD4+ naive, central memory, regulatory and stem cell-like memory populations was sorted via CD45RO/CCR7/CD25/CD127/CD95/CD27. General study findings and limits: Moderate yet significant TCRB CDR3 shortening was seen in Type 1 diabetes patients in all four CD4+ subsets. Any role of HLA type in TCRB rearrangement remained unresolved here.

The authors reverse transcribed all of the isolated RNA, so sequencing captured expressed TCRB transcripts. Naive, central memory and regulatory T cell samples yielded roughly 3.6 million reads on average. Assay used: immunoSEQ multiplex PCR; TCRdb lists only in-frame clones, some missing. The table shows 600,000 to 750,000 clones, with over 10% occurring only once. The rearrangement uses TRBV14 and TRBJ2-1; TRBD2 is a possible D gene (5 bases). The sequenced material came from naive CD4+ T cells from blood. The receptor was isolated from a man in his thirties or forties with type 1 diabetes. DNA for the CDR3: TGTGCCAGCAGCCAAGTTGAAGGTCGGGGGCAGTTCTTC. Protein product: CASSQVEGRGQFF.